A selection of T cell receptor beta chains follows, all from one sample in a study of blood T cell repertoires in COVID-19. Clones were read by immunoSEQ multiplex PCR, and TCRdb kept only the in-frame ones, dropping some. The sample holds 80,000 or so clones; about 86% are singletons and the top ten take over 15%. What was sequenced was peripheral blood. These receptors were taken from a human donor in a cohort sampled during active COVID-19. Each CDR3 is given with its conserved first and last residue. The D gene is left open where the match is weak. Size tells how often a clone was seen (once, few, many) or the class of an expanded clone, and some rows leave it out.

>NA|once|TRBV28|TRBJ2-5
TGTGCCAGCACAGGGTCCTTTCGGGAGACCCAGTACTTC
CASTGSFRETQYF
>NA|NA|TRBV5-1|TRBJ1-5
TGCGCCAGCAGACCGGGGGACCTCAATCAGCCCCAGCATTTT
CASRPGDLNQPQHF
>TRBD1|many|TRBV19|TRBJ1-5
TGTGCCAGTAGTTCCCTAGGGACAGGGGGCGTGCAGCCCCAGCATTTT
CASSSLGTGGVQPQHF
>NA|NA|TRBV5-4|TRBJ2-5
TGTGCCAGCAGCTTGCCCGCGGAAGAGACCCAGTACTTC
CASSLPAEETQYF
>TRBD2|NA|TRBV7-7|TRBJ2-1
TGTGCCAGCAGCGCCGTGACTAGCGGGATCAATGAGCAGTTCTTC
CASSAVTSGINEQFF
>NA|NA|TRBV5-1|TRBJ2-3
TGCGCCAGCAGCTTGGGGTCGAGGGTCCGGTCAGATACGCAGTATTTT
CASSLGSRVRSDTQYF
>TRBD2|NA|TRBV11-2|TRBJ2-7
TGTGCCAGCAGCTTAGCGGCTAGCGGGAGTTGGTACGAGCAGTACTTC
CASSLAASGSWYEQYF
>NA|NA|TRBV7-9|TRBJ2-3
TGTGCCAGCAGCCTAGAGGGGCGGTCCACAGATACGCAGTATTTT
CASSLEGRSTDTQYF
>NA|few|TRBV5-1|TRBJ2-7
TGCGCCAGCAGCTCGCGGACAGCGATTAGCTCCTACGAGCAGTACTTC
CASSSRTAISSYEQYF
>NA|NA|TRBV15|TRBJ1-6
TGTGCCACCAGCAGAGATCTGTTAGGGGGGGGAAGCTCCTATAATTCACCCCTCCACTTT
CATSRDLLGGGSSYNSPLHF
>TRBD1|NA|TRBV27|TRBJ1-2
TGTGCCAGCAGGAGGGACAGGGCGAACTATGGCTACACCTTC
CASRRDRANYGYTF
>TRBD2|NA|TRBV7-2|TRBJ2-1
TGTGCCAGCAGCTTATCTAGCGGGGTCTCCTACAATGAGCAGTTCTTC
CASSLSSGVSYNEQFF
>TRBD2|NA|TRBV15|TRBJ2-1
TGTGCCACCAGCAGACGTACTAGCGGGGGGGCCTTTAAGTTCTTC
CATSRRTSGGAFKFF
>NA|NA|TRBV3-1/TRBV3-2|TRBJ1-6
TGTGCCAGCAGCCAAGAATACTGGAGCTCCTATAATTCACCCCTCCACTTT
CASSQEYWSSYNSPLHF
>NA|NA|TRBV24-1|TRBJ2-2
TGTGCCACCAGTGATTGGACAGCGAACACCGGGGAGCTGTTTTTT
CATSDWTANTGELFF
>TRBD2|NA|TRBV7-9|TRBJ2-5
TGTGCCAGCAGCCGCGACGCCGGACTAGCGGGGAGACAAGAGACCCAGTACTTC
CASSRDAGLAGRQETQYF